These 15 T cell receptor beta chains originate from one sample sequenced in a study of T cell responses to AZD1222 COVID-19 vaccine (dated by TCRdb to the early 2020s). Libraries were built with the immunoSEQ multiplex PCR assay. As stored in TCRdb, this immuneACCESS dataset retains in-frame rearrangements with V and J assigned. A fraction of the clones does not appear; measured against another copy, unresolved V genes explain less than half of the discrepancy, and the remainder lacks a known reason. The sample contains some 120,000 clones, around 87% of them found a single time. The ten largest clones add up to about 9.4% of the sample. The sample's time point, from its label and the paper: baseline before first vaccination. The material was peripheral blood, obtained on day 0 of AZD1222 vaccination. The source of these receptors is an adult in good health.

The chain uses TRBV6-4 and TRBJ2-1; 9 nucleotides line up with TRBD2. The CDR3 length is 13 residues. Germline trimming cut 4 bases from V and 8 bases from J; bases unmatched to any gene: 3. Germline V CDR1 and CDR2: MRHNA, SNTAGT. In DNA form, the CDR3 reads TGTGCCAGCAGTGCCAGCGGGGGGTATGAGCAGTTCTTC. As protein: CASSASGGYEQFF.

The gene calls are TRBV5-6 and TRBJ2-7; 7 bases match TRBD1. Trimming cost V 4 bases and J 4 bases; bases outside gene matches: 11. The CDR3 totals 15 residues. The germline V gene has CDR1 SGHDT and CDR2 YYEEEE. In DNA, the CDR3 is TGTGCCAGCAGCCCGTCGGGACAGAGTCTATACGAGCAGTACTTC. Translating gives CASSPSGQSLYEQYF.

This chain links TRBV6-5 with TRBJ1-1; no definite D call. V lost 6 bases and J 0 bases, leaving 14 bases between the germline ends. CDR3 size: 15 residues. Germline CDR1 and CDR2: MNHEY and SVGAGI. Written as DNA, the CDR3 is TGTGCCAGCAGCCCCGTTCAGGCGCTGAACACTGAAGCTTTCTTT. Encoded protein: CASSPVQALNTEAFF.

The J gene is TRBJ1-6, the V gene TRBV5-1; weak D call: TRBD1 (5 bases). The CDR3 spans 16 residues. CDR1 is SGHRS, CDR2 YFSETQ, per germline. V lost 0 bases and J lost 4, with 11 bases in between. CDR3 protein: CASSLGGTLYNSPLHF. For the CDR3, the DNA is TGCGCCAGCAGCTTGGGGGGGACCCTTTATAATTCACCCCTCCACTTT.

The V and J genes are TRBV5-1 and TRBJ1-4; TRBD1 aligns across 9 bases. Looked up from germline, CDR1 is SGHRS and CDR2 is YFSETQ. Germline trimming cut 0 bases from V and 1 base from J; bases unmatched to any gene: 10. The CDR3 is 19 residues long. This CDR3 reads CASSLALQGARLTNEKLFF. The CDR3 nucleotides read TGCGCCAGCAGCTTGGCCCTACAGGGGGCGCGGTTAACTAATGAAAAACTGTTTTTT.

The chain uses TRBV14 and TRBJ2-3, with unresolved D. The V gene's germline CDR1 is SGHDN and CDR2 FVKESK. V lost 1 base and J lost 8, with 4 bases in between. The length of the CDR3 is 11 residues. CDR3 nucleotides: TGTGCCAGCAGCCAAGGGGGTACGCAGTATTTT. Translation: CASSQGGTQYF.

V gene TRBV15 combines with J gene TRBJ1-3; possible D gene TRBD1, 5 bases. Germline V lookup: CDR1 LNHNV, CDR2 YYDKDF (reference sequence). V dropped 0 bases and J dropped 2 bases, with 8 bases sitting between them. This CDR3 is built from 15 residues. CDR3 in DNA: TGTGCCACCAGCAGAGATCGGGGCACTGGAAACACCATATATTTT. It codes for CATSRDRGTGNTIYF. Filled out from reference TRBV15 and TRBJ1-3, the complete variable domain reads DAMVIQNPRYQVTQFGKPVTLSCSQTLNHNVMYWYQQKSSQAPKLLFHYYDKDFNNEADTPDNFQSRRPNTSFCFLDIRSPGLGDTAMYLCATSRDRGTGNTIYFGEGSWLTVV.

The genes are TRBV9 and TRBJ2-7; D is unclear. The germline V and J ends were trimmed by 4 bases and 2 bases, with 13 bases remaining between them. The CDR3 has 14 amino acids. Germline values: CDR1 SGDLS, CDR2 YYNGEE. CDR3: CASSRTDGAYEQYF. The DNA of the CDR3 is TGTGCCAGCAGCCGGACGGACGGTGCCTACGAGCAGTACTTC. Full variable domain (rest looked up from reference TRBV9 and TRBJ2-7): DSGVTQTPKHLITATGQRVTLRCSPRSGDLSVYWYQQSLDQGLQFLIQYYNGEERAKGNILERFSAQQFPDLHSELNLSSLELGDSALYFCASSRTDGAYEQYFGPGTRLTVT.

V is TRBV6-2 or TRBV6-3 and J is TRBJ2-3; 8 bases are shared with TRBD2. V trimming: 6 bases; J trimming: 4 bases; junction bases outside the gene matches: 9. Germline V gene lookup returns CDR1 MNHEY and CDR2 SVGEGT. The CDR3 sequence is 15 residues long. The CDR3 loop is CASSRGLVGSDTQYF. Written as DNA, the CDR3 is TGTGCCAGCAGCCGGGGACTAGTAGGGTCAGATACGCAGTATTTT.

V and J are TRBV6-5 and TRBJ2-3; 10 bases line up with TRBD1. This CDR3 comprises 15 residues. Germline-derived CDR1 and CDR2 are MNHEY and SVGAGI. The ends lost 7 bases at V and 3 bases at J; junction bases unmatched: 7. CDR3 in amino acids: CASTAGTGVTDTQYF. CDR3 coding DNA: TGTGCCAGCACGGCGGGGACAGGGGTTACAGATACGCAGTATTTT.

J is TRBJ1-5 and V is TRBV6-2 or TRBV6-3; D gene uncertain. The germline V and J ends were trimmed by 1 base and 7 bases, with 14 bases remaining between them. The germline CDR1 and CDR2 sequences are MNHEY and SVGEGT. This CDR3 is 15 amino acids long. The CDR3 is CASSYYATGGQPQHF. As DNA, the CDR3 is TGTGCCAGCAGTTACTACGCCACGGGCGGGCAGCCCCAGCATTTT.

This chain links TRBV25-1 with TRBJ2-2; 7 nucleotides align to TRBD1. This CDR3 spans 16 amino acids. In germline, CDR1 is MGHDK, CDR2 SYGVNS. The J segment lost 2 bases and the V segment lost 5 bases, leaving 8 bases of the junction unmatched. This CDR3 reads CASSMRGLLNTGELFF. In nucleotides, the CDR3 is TGTGCCAGCAGTATGAGGGGGCTACTCAACACCGGGGAGCTGTTTTTT.

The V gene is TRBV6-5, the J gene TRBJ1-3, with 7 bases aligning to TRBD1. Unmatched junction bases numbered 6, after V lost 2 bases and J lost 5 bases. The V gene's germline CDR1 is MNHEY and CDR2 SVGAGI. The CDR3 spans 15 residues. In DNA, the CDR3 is TGTGCCAGCAGTTACAACCGGGACAGCAGAAACACCATATATTTT. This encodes CASSYNRDSRNTIYF.

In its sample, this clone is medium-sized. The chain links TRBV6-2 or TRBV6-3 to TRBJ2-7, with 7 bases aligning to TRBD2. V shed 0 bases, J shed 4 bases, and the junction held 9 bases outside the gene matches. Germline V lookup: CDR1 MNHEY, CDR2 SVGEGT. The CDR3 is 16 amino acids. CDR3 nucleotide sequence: TGTGCCAGCAGTTACTCGAGGGGAGCGGGAAAGTACGAGCAGTACTTC. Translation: CASSYSRGAGKYEQYF.

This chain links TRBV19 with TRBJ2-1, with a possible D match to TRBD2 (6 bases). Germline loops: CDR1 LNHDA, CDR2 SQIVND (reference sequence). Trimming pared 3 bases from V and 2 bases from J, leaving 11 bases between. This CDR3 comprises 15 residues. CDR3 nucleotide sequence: TGTGCCAGTAGTATCCCGGGAGTGACCTACAATGAGCAGTTCTTC. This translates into CASSIPGVTYNEQFF.